These 27 T cell receptor beta chains were all obtained from the same sample, sequenced in a study of cytomegalovirus exposure and HLA in healthy donors. The PCR used 60 Vbeta and 13 Jbeta primers. Sequencing used immunoSEQ multiplex PCR; TCRdb keeps in-frame clones, though not all of them. Of over 150,000 clones in the sample, 65% to 85% were seen once. Source material: PBMCs. These receptors all come from a woman aged 40 to 50 in good health and CMV-seropositive.

The rearrangement links TRBV19 to TRBJ2-2; perhaps TRBD1 as D (6 bases). The CDR3 spans 14 residues. The germline CDR1 and CDR2 sequences are LNHDA and SQIVND (reference sequence). Trimming left V 5 bases short and J 2 bases short, with 9 bases between. CDR3 sequence reads: CASSGTLNTGELFF. CDR3 bases: TGTGCCAGTAGTGGGACATTAAACACCGGGGAGCTGTTTTTT.

The V gene is TRBV27, the J gene TRBJ2-7, with D possibly TRBD2 on 6 matching bases. In germline, CDR1 is MNHEY, CDR2 SMNVEV (reference sequence). The V end lost 8 bases, the J end lost 0 bases, and 17 bases lay between the germline ends. The CDR3 is 15 amino acids. CDR3: CASPNTRGNSYEQYF. CDR3 sequence (DNA): TGTGCCAGCCCGAACACTCGCGGGAACTCCTACGAGCAGTACTTC.

V and J are TRBV5-1 and TRBJ2-1; D perhaps matches TRBD1 (5 bases). Germline CDR1 is SGHRS and CDR2 is YFSETQ. Trimming stripped 4 bases from V and 1 base from J, with 18 bases between. This CDR3 has 17 amino acids. In nucleotides, the CDR3 is TGCGCCAGCAGCAGTTTCAGACAGAGTGTGTCCTACAATGAGCAGTTCTTC. The encoded protein is CASSSFRQSVSYNEQFF.

This clone was detected only a few times. The rearrangement joins TRBV5-1 to TRBJ2-1, with D possibly matching TRBD1 (6 bases). Trimming took 4 bases from V and 5 from J, leaving 19 bases between them. In germline, CDR1 is SGHRS, CDR2 YFSETQ. The CDR3 extends over 16 amino acids. For the CDR3, the DNA is TGCGCCAGCAGCCCCGGTGGGACACCCGCCGACAATGAGCAGTTCTTC. It is translated as CASSPGGTPADNEQFF.

J is TRBJ2-1 and V is TRBV27, with no clear D. Trimming shortened V by 3 bases and J by 7 bases, and 16 bases separated the two germline ends. Germline V gives CDR1 MNHEY, CDR2 SMNVEV (reference sequence). This CDR3 is built from 15 residues. In nucleotides, the CDR3 is TGTGCCAGCAGTTTGCTCCCGATCCCACTTAATGAGCAGTTCTTC. It codes for CASSLLPIPLNEQFF.

This clone was detected once. The sample has other DNA sequences that encode this CDR3 too. The chain couples TRBV7-3 to TRBJ2-1; 8 bases fit TRBD2. Germline CDR1 is SGHTA and CDR2 is FQGTGA. V dropped 3 bases and J dropped 7; count of bases not matched to a gene: 5. The CDR3 has 14 residues. The CDR3 DNA reads as TGTGCCAGCAGCTTGGCGGGAGGAAGTAATGAGCAGTTCTTC. This sequence encodes CASSLAGGSNEQFF.

This chain joins TRBV5-6 and TRBJ2-7; TRBD2 matches 11 bases. The CDR3 length is 15 residues. V dropped 5 bases and J dropped 0; count of bases not matched to a gene: 4. Per the germline V gene, CDR1 is SGHDT and CDR2 is YYEEEE. The CDR3, as DNA: TGTGCCAGCAGTTCTCTAGCGGGGGGCTCCTACGAGCAGTACTTC. Protein product: CASSSLAGGSYEQYF.

In the case of this clone: One end of the junction varies from germline; a read error may be responsible. The chain is built from TRBV7-9 and TRBJ1-1, with 8 bases that match TRBD1. The germline V gene encodes CDR1 SEHNR and CDR2 FQNEAQ (reference sequence). The CDR3 has 12 amino acids. This chain's CDR3 is CSSSLWTGKAFF. The DNA of the CDR3 is TGTTCCAGCAGCTTATGGACAGGGAAAGCTTTCTTT.

The genes are TRBV27 and TRBJ1-6; no clear D gene. Germline CDR1 and CDR2: MNHEY and SMNVEV (reference sequence). The germline V and J ends were trimmed by 5 bases and 9 bases, with 17 bases remaining between them. CDR3 length: 15 residues. CDR3 protein: CASSPLVGSLSPLHF. DNA of the CDR3: TGTGCCAGCAGTCCTCTTGTTGGCTCGCTTTCACCCCTCCACTTT.

The rearrangement uses TRBV7-3 and TRBJ2-1, with D tentatively TRBD1 (5 bases). The CDR3 consists of 15 residues. Per the germline V gene, CDR1 is SGHTA and CDR2 is FQGTGA. V was shortened by 5 bases and J by 4 bases, with 15 bases between the two germline ends. CDR3 sequence (DNA): TGTGCCAGCAGCCCCTTGGGGCAGGATTACAATGAGCAGTTCTTC. Its translation: CASSPLGQDYNEQFF.

The J gene is TRBJ2-1, the V gene TRBV4-1, with D unresolved. The V end was cut by 4 bases, the J end by 4 bases, with 5 bases between. Germline CDR1 and CDR2: MGHRA and YSYEKL. The CDR3 is 12 residues long. The DNA for the CDR3 is TGCGCCAGCAGCCTATCTTACAATGAGCAGTTCTTC. This gives the protein CASSLSYNEQFF.

The chain recombines TRBV25-1 with TRBJ2-1; 8 bases align to TRBD1. J lost 9 bases, V lost 1 base, and 5 bases had no gene match. The length of the CDR3 is 14 residues. In germline, CDR1 is MGHDK, CDR2 SYGVNS. CDR3 sequence: CASSEFGQGPEQFF. The CDR3 DNA follows: TGTGCCAGCAGTGAATTCGGACAGGGTCCTGAGCAGTTCTTC.

The chain combines TRBV6-5 with TRBJ2-5; 9 bases match TRBD1. CDR1 is MNHEY, CDR2 SVGAGI, per germline. Unmatched junction bases numbered 8, after V lost 4 bases and J lost 5 bases. The CDR3 runs 15 residues. The CDR3: CASSSTGGLGETQYF. In nucleotides, the CDR3 is TGTGCCAGCAGTTCAACAGGGGGCTTAGGGGAGACCCAGTACTTC.

Of note for this clone: A junction boundary mismatches the germline segment, possibly from a read error. V usage is TRBV28 and J usage is TRBJ1-1; TRBD1 matches at 9 bases. The germline V gene has CDR1 MDHEN and CDR2 SYDVKM. This CDR3 region has 15 residues. DNA for the CDR3: TGTGCCAGCAGTTCAACTGGGACAGGGAACAGTGAAGCTTTCTTT. It encodes CASSSTGTGNSEAFF.

The chain employs TRBV20-1 and TRBJ2-7, with TRBD2 identical over 7 bases. The CDR3 length is 11 residues. Germline trimming cut 6 bases from V and 3 bases from J; bases unmatched to any gene: 2. CDR1 DFQATT and CDR2 SNEGSKA come from the germline V gene (reference sequence). CDR3 DNA sequence: TGCAGTGCGGGGGGGAGCTACGAGCAGTACTTC. Translated: CSAGGSYEQYF.

In its sample, this clone was seen a few times. CDR3 sequence reads: CASSLLSRYEDTQYF. For the CDR3, the DNA is TGCGCCAGCAGCTTGTTGTCTAGGTATGAAGATACGCAGTATTTT. This chain links TRBV5-1 with TRBJ2-3; D remains ambiguous. The CDR3 runs to 15 residues. Germline lookup yields CDR1 SGHRS and CDR2 YFSETQ. Trimming took 1 base from V and 5 from J, leaving 14 bases between them.

J is TRBJ2-3 and V is TRBV29-1, with TRBD2 identical over 8 bases. The CDR3 loop spans 16 amino acids. Germline loops: CDR1 SQVTM, CDR2 ANQGSEA. The trim removed 4 bases at V and 0 bases at J, leaving 9 bases unmatched. The CDR3 reads CSVGLVAGTSTDTQYF. CDR3 DNA sequence: TGCAGCGTTGGGTTAGTAGCGGGGACTAGCACAGATACGCAGTATTTT.

V and J are TRBV18 and TRBJ2-7; D not resolved. V was trimmed by 6 bases and J by 3 bases, leaving 18 bases between them. The CDR3 has 15 residues. Per the germline V gene, CDR1 is KGHSH and CDR2 is LQKENI. CDR3 loop: CASSTFSVPNYEQYF. The CDR3 DNA reads as TGTGCCAGCTCCACTTTTTCGGTCCCCAACTACGAGCAGTACTTC.

V gene TRBV11-1 combines with J gene TRBJ2-1; 11 nucleotides line up with TRBD1. Germline assignment: CDR1 SGHAT and CDR2 FQDESV (reference sequence). The CDR3 sequence is 16 residues long. The trim removed 0 bases at V and 6 bases at J, leaving 4 bases unmatched. This CDR3 reads CASSLAGTGGFNEQFF. CDR3 nucleotide sequence: TGTGCCAGCAGCTTAGCTGGGACAGGGGGTTTCAATGAGCAGTTCTTC. The entire variable domain, with the rest obtained from reference TRBV11-1 and TRBJ2-1, is as follows: EAEVAQSPRYKITEKSQAVAFWCDPISGHATLYWYRQILGQGPELLVQFQDESVVDDSQLPKDRFSAERLKGVDSTLKIQPAELGDSAMYLCASSLAGTGGFNEQFFGPGTRLTVL.

The rearrangement uses TRBV5-6 and TRBJ2-3; D is unresolved. This CDR3 has 13 residues. V lost 5 bases, J lost 5 bases, and 12 bases lay in between. Germline CDR1 SGHDT, CDR2 YYEEEE. The CDR3 spells CASSTSARDTQYF. The CDR3 DNA reads TGTGCCAGCAGTACCTCCGCGAGAGATACGCAGTATTTT.

A few counts support this clone. V is TRBV5-1 and J is TRBJ2-5, with a weak D call TRBD2 (5 bases). Germline V CDR1 and CDR2: SGHRS, YFSETQ. Trimming removed 4 bases at V and 4 bases at J, with 20 bases between. This CDR3 is built from 16 residues. CDR3 region: CASSISDLSRGETQYF. DNA of the CDR3: TGCGCCAGCAGCATCTCTGACCTAAGCCGGGGAGAGACCCAGTACTTC.

This sequence joins TRBV6-5 and TRBJ1-3, with 8 bases that match TRBD1. CDR3 size: 15 residues. Germline trimming cut 7 bases from V and 4 bases from J; bases unmatched to any gene: 9. From germline, CDR1 is MNHEY and CDR2 SVGAGI. In DNA, the CDR3 is TGTGCCAGCAATGGACAGGGTCCCGGGGGAAACACCATATATTTT. Its protein is CASNGQGPGGNTIYF.

The chain employs TRBV27 and TRBJ2-2; 9 positions match TRBD2. V was clipped by 4 bases and J by 4 bases; unmatched bases: 7. The CDR3 has 16 residues. CDR1 and CDR2 (germline): MNHEY, SMNVEV (reference sequence). The CDR3 sequence: CASSSGLARFTGELFF. The CDR3 DNA reads as TGTGCCAGCAGTTCCGGACTAGCGAGATTCACCGGGGAGCTGTTTTTT.

The genes are TRBV27 and TRBJ1-5; D gene unclear. The CDR3 has 13 residues. Between the trimmed V and J ends, which lost 6 bases and 6 bases, there was a span of 12 bases. CDR1 is MNHEY, CDR2 SMNVEV, per germline (reference sequence). The chain's CDR3 is CASRERGSQPQHF. The CDR3 nucleotides are TGTGCCAGCAGGGAACGAGGGTCTCAGCCCCAGCATTTT.

This clone was seen a handful of times. The chain has TRBV15 and TRBJ2-5; 9 nucleotides match TRBD1. Trimming removed 2 bases from V and 5 bases from J; junction bases left unmatched: 3. The CDR3 covers 14 residues. CDR1 and CDR2 (germline): LNHNV, YYDKDF (reference sequence). CDR3 nucleotide sequence: TGTGCCACCAGCAGAAACAGGGGGCTGGAGACCCAGTACTTC. It encodes CATSRNRGLETQYF.

This chain joins TRBV5-1 and TRBJ2-1, with D possibly matching TRBD2 (6 bases). CDR1 is SGHRS, CDR2 YFSETQ, per germline. Between the trimmed V and J ends, which lost 4 bases and 0 bases, there was a span of 14 bases. The length of the CDR3 is 16 residues. The CDR3 region has the DNA TGCGCCAGCAGCCCGGAGGGGACTTCCTCCTACAATGAGCAGTTCTTC. Its translation is CASSPEGTSSYNEQFF.

This clone showed up just a few times. One junction end disagrees with the germline gene, perhaps due to a read error. V gene TRBV4-2 combines with J gene TRBJ2-1, with 8 bases identical to TRBD2. Germline V gene data show CDR1 as LGHNA and CDR2 as YNFKEQ. This CDR3 is built from 12 residues. CDR3 nucleotide sequence: TGTGCCAGCAGCCTCAAAGCGGGAGCGGTGGTCTTC. Translating it yields CASSLKAGAVVF.